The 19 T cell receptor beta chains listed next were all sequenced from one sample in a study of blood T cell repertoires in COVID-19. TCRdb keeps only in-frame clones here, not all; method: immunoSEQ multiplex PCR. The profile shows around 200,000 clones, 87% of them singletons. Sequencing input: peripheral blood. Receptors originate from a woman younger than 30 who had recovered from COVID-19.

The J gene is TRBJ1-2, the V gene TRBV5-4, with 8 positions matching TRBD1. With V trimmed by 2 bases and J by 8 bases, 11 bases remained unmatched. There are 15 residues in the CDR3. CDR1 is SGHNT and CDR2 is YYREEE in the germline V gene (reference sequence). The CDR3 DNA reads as TGTGCCAGCAGCTTAGGACAGGGCAACGAGGGGGGCTACACCTTC. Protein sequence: CASSLGQGNEGGYTF. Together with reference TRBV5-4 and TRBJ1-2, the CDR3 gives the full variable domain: ETGVTQSPTHLIKTRGQQVTLRCSSQSGHNTVSWYQQALGQGPQFIFQYYREEENGRGNFPPRFSGLQFPNYSSELNVNALELDDSALYLCASSLGQGNEGGYTFGSGTRLTVV.

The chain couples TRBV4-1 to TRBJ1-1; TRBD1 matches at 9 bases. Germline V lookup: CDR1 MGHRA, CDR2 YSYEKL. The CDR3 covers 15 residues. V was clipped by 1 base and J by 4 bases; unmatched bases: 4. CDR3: CASSQGGTGSTEAFF. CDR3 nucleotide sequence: TGCGCCAGCAGCCAAGGGGGGACAGGGTCCACTGAAGCTTTCTTT.

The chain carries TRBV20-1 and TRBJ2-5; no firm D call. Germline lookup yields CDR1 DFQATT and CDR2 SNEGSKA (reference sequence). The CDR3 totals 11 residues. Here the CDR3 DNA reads TGCAGCCACCCAAGAGGAGAGACCCAGTACTTC. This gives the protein CSHPRGETQYF.

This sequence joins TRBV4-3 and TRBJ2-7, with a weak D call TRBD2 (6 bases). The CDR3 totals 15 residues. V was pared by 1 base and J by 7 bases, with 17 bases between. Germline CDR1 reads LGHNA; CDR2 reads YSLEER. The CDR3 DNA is TGCGCCAGCAGCCAAGGGGTAGCGGTTACTGGAGAGCAGTACTTC. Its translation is CASSQGVAVTGEQYF.

This CDR3 is CASSTDRDYGYTF. Here the CDR3 DNA reads TGTGCCAGCAGCACAGACAGGGACTATGGCTACACCTTC. V gene TRBV5-4 combines with J gene TRBJ1-2; 7 nucleotides agree with TRBD1. Per the germline V gene, CDR1 is SGHNT and CDR2 is YYREEE (reference sequence). There are 13 residues in the CDR3. V shed 4 bases, J shed 3 bases, and the junction held 3 bases outside the gene matches.

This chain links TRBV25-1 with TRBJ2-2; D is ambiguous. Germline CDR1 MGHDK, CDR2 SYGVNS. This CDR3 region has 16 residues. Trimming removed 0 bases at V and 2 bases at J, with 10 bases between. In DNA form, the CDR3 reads TGTGCCAGCAGTGAATACGAGGTTGTAAACACCGGGGAGCTGTTTTTT. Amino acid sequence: CASSEYEVVNTGELFF.

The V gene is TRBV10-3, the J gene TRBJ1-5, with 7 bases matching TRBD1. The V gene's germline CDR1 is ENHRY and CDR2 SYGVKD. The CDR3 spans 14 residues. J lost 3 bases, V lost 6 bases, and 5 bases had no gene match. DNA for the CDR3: TGTGCCATCAGGAACAGGGGATTCAATCAGCCCCAGCATTTT. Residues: CAIRNRGFNQPQHF.

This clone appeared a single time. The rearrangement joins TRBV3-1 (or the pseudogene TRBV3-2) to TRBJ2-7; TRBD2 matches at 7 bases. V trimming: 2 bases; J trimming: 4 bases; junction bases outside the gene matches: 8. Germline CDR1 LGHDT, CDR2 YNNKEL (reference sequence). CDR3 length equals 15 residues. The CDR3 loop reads CASSQSGTFLYEQYF. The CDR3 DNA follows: TGTGCCAGCAGCCAAAGCGGGACGTTCCTTTACGAGCAGTACTTC.

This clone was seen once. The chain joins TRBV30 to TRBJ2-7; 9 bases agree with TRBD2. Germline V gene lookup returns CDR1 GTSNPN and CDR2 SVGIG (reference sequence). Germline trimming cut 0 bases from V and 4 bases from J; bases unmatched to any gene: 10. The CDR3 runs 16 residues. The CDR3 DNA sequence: TGTGCCTGGAGTGTAGGGACTAGCCGGGCCCTATACGAGCAGTACTTC. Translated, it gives CAWSVGTSRALYEQYF.

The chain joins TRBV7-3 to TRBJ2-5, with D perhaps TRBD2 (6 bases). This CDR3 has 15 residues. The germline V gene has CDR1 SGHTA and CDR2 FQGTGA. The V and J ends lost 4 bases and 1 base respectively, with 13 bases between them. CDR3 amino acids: CASSSKAGIQETQYF. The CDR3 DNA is TGTGCCAGCAGCTCCAAGGCGGGGATCCAAGAGACCCAGTACTTC.

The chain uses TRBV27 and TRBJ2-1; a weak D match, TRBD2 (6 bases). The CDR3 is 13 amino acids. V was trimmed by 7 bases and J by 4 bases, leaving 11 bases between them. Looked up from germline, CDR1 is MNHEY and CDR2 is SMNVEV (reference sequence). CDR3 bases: TGTGCCAGCAAGGACTATTCTTACAATGAGCAGTTCTTC. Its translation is CASKDYSYNEQFF.

The CDR3 is CASSTPREARELFF. DNA of the CDR3: TGTGCCAGTAGTACCCCGAGGGAGGCCCGGGAGCTGTTTTTT. This chain joins TRBV19 and TRBJ2-2; D is perhaps TRBD2 (6 bases). This CDR3 contains 14 residues. Germline V gene data show CDR1 as LNHDA and CDR2 as SQIVND (reference sequence). Trimming shortened V by 4 bases and J by 9 bases, and 15 bases separated the two germline ends.

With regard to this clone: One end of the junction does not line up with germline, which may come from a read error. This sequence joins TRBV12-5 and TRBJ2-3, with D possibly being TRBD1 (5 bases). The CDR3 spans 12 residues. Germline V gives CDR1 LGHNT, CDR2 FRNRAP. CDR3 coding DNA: TGTGCTAGTGGTTTGGGGCAGGGCCCCTACACGTTT. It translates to CASGLGQGPYTF. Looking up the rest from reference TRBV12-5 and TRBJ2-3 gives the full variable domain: DARVTQTPRHKVTEMGQEVTMRCQPILGHNTVFWYRQTMMQGLELLAYFRNRAPLDDSGMPKDRFSAEMPDATLATLKIQPSEPRDSAVYFCASGLGQGPYTFGPGTRLTVL.

DNA for the CDR3: TGTGCCAGCAGTACAAGAATAACAGGGGACGAGCAGTACTTC. It specifies CASSTRITGDEQYF. This chain connects TRBV28 to TRBJ2-7; 7 nucleotides agree with TRBD1. J was trimmed by 5 bases and V by 5 bases; bases with no gene match: 9. CDR1 is MDHEN and CDR2 is SYDVKM in the germline V gene. The CDR3 sequence is 14 residues long.

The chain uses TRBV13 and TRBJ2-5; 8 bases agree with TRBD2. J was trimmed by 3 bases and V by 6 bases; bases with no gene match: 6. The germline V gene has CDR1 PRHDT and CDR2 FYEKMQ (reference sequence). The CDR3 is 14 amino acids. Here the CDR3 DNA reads TGTGCCAGCAGTTCCCGGGAGGGGAAAGAGACCCAGTACTTC. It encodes CASSSREGKETQYF.

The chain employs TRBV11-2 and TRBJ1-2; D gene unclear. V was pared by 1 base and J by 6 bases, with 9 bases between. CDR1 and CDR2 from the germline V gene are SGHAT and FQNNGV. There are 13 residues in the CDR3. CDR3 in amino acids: CASSLGSLDGYTF. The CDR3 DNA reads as TGTGCCAGCAGCTTAGGCAGTTTGGATGGCTACACCTTC.

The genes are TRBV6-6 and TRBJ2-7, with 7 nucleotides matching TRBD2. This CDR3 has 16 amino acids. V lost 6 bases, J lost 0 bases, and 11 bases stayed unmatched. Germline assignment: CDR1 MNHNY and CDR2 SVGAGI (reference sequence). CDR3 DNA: TGTGCCAGCAGCCCTGGACTAGGCATAAACTCCTACGAGCAGTACTTC. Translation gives CASSPGLGINSYEQYF.

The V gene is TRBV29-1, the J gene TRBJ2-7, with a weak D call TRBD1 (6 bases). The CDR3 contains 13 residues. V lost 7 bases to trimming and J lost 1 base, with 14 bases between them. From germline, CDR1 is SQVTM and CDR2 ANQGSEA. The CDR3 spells CSAFSGTSYEQYF. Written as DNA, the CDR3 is TGCAGCGCCTTTTCCGGGACATCCTACGAGCAGTACTTC.

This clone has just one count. CDR3 sequence reads: CASGPSFAETQYF. DNA for the CDR3: TGTGCCAGCGGGCCTAGCTTTGCGGAGACCCAGTACTTC. V usage is TRBV2 and J usage is TRBJ2-5; D perhaps matches TRBD2 (5 bases). The V gene lost 8 bases and the J gene lost 5 bases, with 15 bases spanning the gap. The CDR3 runs to 13 residues. Germline CDR1 reads SNHLY; CDR2 reads FYNNEI.